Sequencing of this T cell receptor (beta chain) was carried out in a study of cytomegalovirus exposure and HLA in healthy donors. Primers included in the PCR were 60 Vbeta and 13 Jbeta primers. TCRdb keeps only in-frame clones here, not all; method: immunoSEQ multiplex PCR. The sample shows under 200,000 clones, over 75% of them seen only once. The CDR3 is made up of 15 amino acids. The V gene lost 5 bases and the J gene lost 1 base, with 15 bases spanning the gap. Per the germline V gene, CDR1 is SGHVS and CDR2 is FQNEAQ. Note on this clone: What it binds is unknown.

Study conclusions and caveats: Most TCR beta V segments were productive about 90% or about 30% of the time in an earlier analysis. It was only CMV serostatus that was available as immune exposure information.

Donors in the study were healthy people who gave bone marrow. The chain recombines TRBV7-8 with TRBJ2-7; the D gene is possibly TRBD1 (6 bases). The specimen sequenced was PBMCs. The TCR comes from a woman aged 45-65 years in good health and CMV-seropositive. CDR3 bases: TGTGCCAGCAGCCCTCTAATACAGGGTTCCTACGAGCAGTACTTC. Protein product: CASSPLIQGSYEQYF.